This T cell receptor beta chain was recovered during a study of technical replicates of blood from a handful of donors. V lost 0 bases, J lost 9 bases, and 9 bases stayed unmatched. Germline CDR1 SNHLY, CDR2 FYNNEI. The CDR3 is 16 amino acids. Sequenced by immunoSEQ multiplex PCR; TCRdb stores in-frame clones only, minus some. The table records some 70,000 clones, 70% to 90% of them present only once. Sequenced material: PBMCs. The source of this sequence is a human donor in good health. Some clones in this sample may be carry-over from other donors' samples. The chain joins TRBV2 to TRBJ2-7; 12 positions match TRBD2. CDR3 nucleotides: TGTGCCAGCAGTGAAGCCGGACTAGCGGGACCTCGGGGGCAGTACTTC. This translates into CASSEAGLAGPRGQYF.